Below are 20 T cell receptor beta chains sequenced from a single sample in a study of graft-versus-host responses after intestinal transplantation. Antigen specificity for these receptors is unknown. The table came from immunoSEQ multiplex PCR; TCRdb's copy has only in-frame clones and leaves some out. The sample records tens of thousands of clones, around 90% being singletons. Sequenced material: unstimulated CD8+ T cells sorted from spleen or lymph node cells, taken before transplant. The receptors stem from a human donor who was the organ donor for an intestinal transplant.

The genes are TRBV13 and TRBJ1-6; D unresolved. Germline V gene data show CDR1 as PRHDT and CDR2 as FYEKMQ (reference sequence). The CDR3 runs 14 residues. Trimming cost V 5 bases and J 10 bases, with 15 bases left between them. CDR3 protein: CASSVEGGRSPLHF. CDR3 DNA sequence: TGTGCCAGCAGCGTCGAGGGTGGTCGGTCACCCCTCCACTTT. Filled out from reference TRBV13 and TRBJ1-6, the complete variable domain reads AAGVIQSPRHLIKEKRETATLKCYPIPRHDTVYWYQQGPGQDPQFLISFYEKMQSDKGSIPDRFSAQQFSDYHSELNMSSLELGDSALYFCASSVEGGRSPLHFGNGTRLTVT.

V and J are TRBV4-3 and TRBJ2-1; TRBD1 aligns across 10 bases. In germline, CDR1 is LGHNA, CDR2 YSLEER. The CDR3 length is 15 residues. The V and J ends lost 4 bases and 2 bases, in that order; junction bases with no gene match: 2. CDR3 sequence: CASSRDRGTYNEQFF. CDR3 bases: TGCGCCAGCAGCCGGGACAGGGGCACCTACAATGAGCAGTTCTTC.

V gene TRBV15 combines with J gene TRBJ1-2; 8 nucleotides match TRBD1. The CDR3 sequence is 16 residues long. Germline lookup yields CDR1 LNHNV and CDR2 YYDKDF (reference sequence). V dropped 0 bases and J dropped 8; count of bases not matched to a gene: 11. In DNA, the CDR3 is TGTGCCACCAGCAGAGATTCCCCGGACAGGGAGCTCGGCTACACCTTC. Protein sequence: CATSRDSPDRELGYTF.

This clone was seen a single time. This rearrangement joins TRBV28 to TRBJ2-2; 7 positions match TRBD1. The V gene's germline CDR1 is MDHEN and CDR2 SYDVKM. The CDR3 runs 14 residues. The V gene end was trimmed by 5 bases and the J gene end by 2 bases; junction bases not matched to a gene: 2. The CDR3 sequence: CASSNRGNTGELFF. The CDR3 nucleotides are TGTGCCAGCAGTAACAGGGGAAACACCGGGGAGCTGTTTTTT.

The CDR3 reads CAWSVLGGALETQYF. The CDR3 coding sequence is TGTGCCTGGAGTGTACTAGGGGGGGCGCTTGAGACCCAGTACTTC. The chain links TRBV30 to TRBJ2-5; a weak D match, TRBD2 (7 bases). The germline V gene has CDR1 GTSNPN and CDR2 SVGIG (reference sequence). Trimming cost V 0 bases and J 5 bases, with 16 bases left between them. This CDR3 contains 15 residues.

The J gene is TRBJ1-2, the V gene TRBV2; TRBD1 aligns across 7 bases. This CDR3 region has 14 residues. Trimming cost V 8 bases and J 2 bases; bases outside gene matches: 8. In germline, CDR1 is SNHLY, CDR2 FYNNEI. The CDR3 region is CASGGQQINYGYTF. As DNA, the CDR3 is TGTGCCAGCGGGGGACAGCAGATAAACTATGGCTACACCTTC.

This clone was detected only once. The CDR3 here is CASSPTRREPETQYF. CDR3 DNA: TGCGCCAGCAGCCCTACCCGCCGGGAACCAGAGACCCAGTACTTC. The chain carries TRBV4-3 and TRBJ2-5, with a weak D call TRBD2 (5 bases). Germline V gene data show CDR1 as LGHNA and CDR2 as YSLEER. V was cut by 4 bases and J by 4 bases, with 16 bases left in between. CDR3 size: 15 residues.

The chain carries TRBV7-8 and TRBJ1-1; D is perhaps TRBD1 (5 bases). Trimming shortened V by 1 base and J by 8 bases, and 8 bases separated the two germline ends. The CDR3 is 12 residues long. The germline gives CDR1 SGHVS, CDR2 FQNEAQ. Here the CDR3 DNA reads TGTGCCAGCAGCTTAGACAGGAGCGAAGCTTTCTTT. Translated, it gives CASSLDRSEAFF.

The chain joins TRBV4-1 to TRBJ1-1, with D uncertain. This CDR3 spans 14 amino acids. V dropped 0 bases and J dropped 3 bases, with 8 bases sitting between them. Germline V lookup: CDR1 MGHRA, CDR2 YSYEKL. This CDR3 reads CASSQEEGYTEAFF. As DNA, the CDR3 is TGCGCCAGCAGCCAAGAGGAGGGATACACTGAAGCTTTCTTT.

This rearrangement joins TRBV5-1 to TRBJ2-5; 7 bases map to TRBD2. The CDR3 has 16 amino acids. Germline values: CDR1 SGHRS, CDR2 YFSETQ. Trimming at V came to 2 bases and at J to 2 bases, leaving 9 bases not matched to a gene. CDR3 sequence reads: CASSFSMASGQETQYF. CDR3 DNA sequence: TGCGCCAGCAGCTTCAGTATGGCTAGCGGACAAGAGACCCAGTACTTC.

The chain recombines TRBV6-5 with TRBJ2-7; 8 positions agree with TRBD1. This CDR3 spans 16 amino acids. With V trimmed by 0 bases and J by 1 base, 5 bases remained unmatched. CDR1 and CDR2 from the germline V gene are MNHEY and SVGAGI. DNA for the CDR3: TGTGCCAGCAGTTACTCGCGGACAGGGTATTCCTACGAGCAGTACGTC. It yields the protein CASSYSRTGYSYEQYV.

The rearrangement joins TRBV16 to TRBJ1-5; a possible D gene is TRBD1 (6 bases). Germline CDR1 reads KGHSY; CDR2 reads FQNENV. V shed 4 bases and J shed 3 bases, with 13 bases lying between them. This CDR3 contains 15 residues. The CDR3 nucleotides read TGTGCCAGCAGCCTAATGAGGACAGTCAATCAGCCCCAGCATTTT. It is translated as CASSLMRTVNQPQHF.

The V gene is TRBV13, the J gene TRBJ2-1; TRBD1 matches 7 bases. This CDR3 is 13 amino acids long. J lost 8 bases, V lost 1 base, and 2 bases had no gene match. Germline-derived CDR1 and CDR2 are PRHDT and FYEKMQ (reference sequence). The CDR3 loop is CASSLEGADEQFF. The CDR3, as DNA: TGTGCCAGCAGCTTAGAGGGGGCGGATGAGCAGTTCTTC.

This clone has more than one count but fewer than ten. The J gene is TRBJ2-7, the V gene TRBV28; 8 nucleotides line up with TRBD1. J lost 7 bases, V lost 1 base, and 15 bases had no gene match. This CDR3 region has 17 residues. Germline V gene sequence: CDR1 MDHEN, CDR2 SYDVKM. The CDR3 loop reads CASSLYAPYLQGGEQYV. The CDR3 coding sequence is TGTGCCAGCAGTTTATACGCCCCATACTTACAGGGGGGTGAGCAGTACGTC.

With respect to this clone: The sample holds other DNA sequences that translate to the same CDR3. This chain connects TRBV6-1 to TRBJ2-7; TRBD2 aligns across 7 bases. Germline CDR1 and CDR2: MNHNS and SASEGT. This CDR3 is built from 14 residues. With 3 bases clipped from V and 1 base from J, the junction kept 3 bases outside the gene matches. The CDR3 DNA sequence: TGTGCCAGCAGTGAGGGGGGGGGATCCTACGAGCAGTACGTC. Its translation is CASSEGGGSYEQYV.

The chain is built from TRBV7-2 and TRBJ2-7, with D maybe TRBD1 (7 bases). The CDR3 extends over 13 amino acids. V lost 6 bases to trimming and J lost 5 bases, with 14 bases between them. From germline, CDR1 is SGHTA and CDR2 FQGNSA. CDR3 nucleotide sequence: TGTGCCAGCAGTTCAGGGGGGCTTGACGAGCAGTACGTC. It specifies CASSSGGLDEQYV.

The chain has TRBV4-1 and TRBJ1-2, with 7 bases identical to TRBD1. This CDR3 has 15 residues. The ends lost 3 bases at V and 4 bases at J; junction bases unmatched: 8. From germline, CDR1 is MGHRA and CDR2 YSYEKL. CDR3: CASSQSSGGIYGYTF. CDR3 nucleotide sequence: TGCGCCAGCAGCCAGTCCTCAGGGGGAATCTATGGCTACACCTTC.

V gene TRBV4-3 combines with J gene TRBJ1-1; maybe TRBD1 (5 bases). The CDR3 consists of 13 residues. Trimming left V 4 bases short and J 1 base short, with 7 bases between. Per the germline V gene, CDR1 is LGHNA and CDR2 is YSLEER. For the CDR3, the DNA is TGCGCCAGCAGCCCGCAGGGGAACACTGAAGCTTTCTTT. Translated: CASSPQGNTEAFF.

The chain combines TRBV11-2 with TRBJ2-1; D remains ambiguous. CDR1 and CDR2 from the germline V gene are SGHAT and FQNNGV. Trimming shortened V by 2 bases and J by 9 bases, and 5 bases separated the two germline ends. The CDR3 has 11 residues. CDR3 amino acids: CASSLQAEQFF. The CDR3 nucleotides are TGTGCCAGCAGCTTACAGGCTGAGCAGTTCTTC.

The chain recombines TRBV6-5 with TRBJ1-5; D remains unclear. The germline V and J ends were trimmed by 0 bases and 6 bases, with 6 bases remaining between them. CDR1 and CDR2 (germline): MNHEY, SVGAGI. CDR3 size: 13 residues. CDR3 amino acids: CASSYSRVQPQHF. The CDR3 DNA reads TGTGCCAGCAGTTACTCGCGGGTTCAGCCCCAGCATTTT.